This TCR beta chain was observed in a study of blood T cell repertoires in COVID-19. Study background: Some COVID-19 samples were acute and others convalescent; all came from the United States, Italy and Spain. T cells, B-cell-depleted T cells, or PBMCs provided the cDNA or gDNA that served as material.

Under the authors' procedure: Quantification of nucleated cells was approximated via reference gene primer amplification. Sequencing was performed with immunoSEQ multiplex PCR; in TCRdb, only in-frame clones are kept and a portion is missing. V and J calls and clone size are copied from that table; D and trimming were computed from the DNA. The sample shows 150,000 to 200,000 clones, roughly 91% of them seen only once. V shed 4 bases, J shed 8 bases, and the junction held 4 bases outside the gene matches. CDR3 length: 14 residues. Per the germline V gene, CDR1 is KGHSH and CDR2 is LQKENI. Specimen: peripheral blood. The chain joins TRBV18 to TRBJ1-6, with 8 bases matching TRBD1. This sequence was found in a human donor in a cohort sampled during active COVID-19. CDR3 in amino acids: CASSLQGADSPLHF. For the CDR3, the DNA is TGTGCCAGCTCACTCCAGGGGGCCGATTCACCCCTCCACTTT.